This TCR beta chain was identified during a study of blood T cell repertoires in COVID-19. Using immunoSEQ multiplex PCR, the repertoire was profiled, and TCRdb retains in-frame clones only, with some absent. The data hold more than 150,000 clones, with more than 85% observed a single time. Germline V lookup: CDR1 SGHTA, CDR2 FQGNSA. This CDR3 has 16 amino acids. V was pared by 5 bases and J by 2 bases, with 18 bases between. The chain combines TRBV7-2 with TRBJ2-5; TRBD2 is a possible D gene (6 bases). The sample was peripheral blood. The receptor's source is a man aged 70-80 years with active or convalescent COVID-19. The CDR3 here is CASSLGMVAAQETQYF. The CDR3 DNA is TGTGCCAGCAGCCTAGGAATGGTAGCGGCACAAGAGACCCAGTACTTC.